This entry lists 13 T cell receptor beta chains sequenced from one sample in a study of T cell responses to AZD1222 COVID-19 vaccine. Measured with immunoSEQ multiplex PCR; TCRdb has only the in-frame clones, and not every one. The sample shows about 160,000 clones, around 95% of them seen only once. The specimen was peripheral blood, collected on day 0 of AZD1222 vaccination. The receptors were gathered from an adult in good health.

This chain connects TRBV6-1 to TRBJ2-7; perhaps TRBD1 as D (6 bases). Deletions cut 2 bases from V and 6 bases from J, with 14 bases between. The CDR3 has 14 amino acids. Germline V gene lookup returns CDR1 MNHNS and CDR2 SASEGT. CDR3 in amino acids: CASSESQGWSEQYV. DNA for the CDR3: TGTGCCAGCAGTGAATCACAGGGTTGGAGCGAGCAGTACGTC.

The V gene is TRBV6-5, the J gene TRBJ1-4, with D hard to call. Trimming stripped 8 bases from V and 0 bases from J, with 13 bases between. The CDR3 totals 15 residues. Per germline, CDR1 MNHEY and CDR2 SVGAGI. CDR3 nucleotides: TGTGCCAGCCAAAATATGTGGTCAACTAATGAAAAACTGTTTTTT. It is translated as CASQNMWSTNEKLFF.

This clone was counted once. The gene calls are TRBV27 and TRBJ2-3, with D possibly being TRBD2 (6 bases). The germline gives CDR1 MNHEY, CDR2 SMNVEV (reference sequence). Trimming shortened V by 3 bases and J by 0 bases, and 13 bases separated the two germline ends. There are 16 residues in the CDR3. CDR3 loop: CASSFLLAVSTDTQYF. In nucleotides, the CDR3 is TGTGCCAGCAGTTTCCTACTAGCAGTGAGCACAGATACGCAGTATTTT.

The chain employs TRBV2 and TRBJ1-1; no firm D call. There are 15 residues in the CDR3. V lost 4 bases, J lost 0 bases, and 12 bases lay in between. The germline V gene has CDR1 SNHLY and CDR2 FYNNEI. The CDR3 region is CASSGQGPMNTEAFF. The CDR3 DNA sequence: TGTGCCAGCAGTGGACAAGGGCCCATGAACACTGAAGCTTTCTTT.

The chain joins TRBV18 to TRBJ1-1; tentatively, D is TRBD1 (5 bases). Between the trimmed V and J ends, which lost 3 bases and 6 bases, there was a span of 14 bases. Germline CDR1 and CDR2: KGHSH and LQKENI. This CDR3 contains 14 residues. The CDR3 bases are TGTGCCAGCTCACCGGGGGAAAGTCGCGCTGAAGCTTTCTTT. Translating it yields CASSPGESRAEAFF.

This clone was seen more than once but under ten times. The chain combines TRBV10-3 with TRBJ2-5; tentative D call: TRBD2 (6 bases). The V end lost 8 bases, the J end lost 3 bases, and 16 bases lay between the germline ends. The CDR3 runs 14 residues. CDR1 and CDR2 from the germline V gene are ENHRY and SYGVKD. The CDR3 loop reads CAIGRDSREETQYF. In DNA form, the CDR3 reads TGTGCCATCGGCCGGGACTCAAGGGAAGAGACCCAGTACTTC.

The chain joins TRBV11-2 to TRBJ1-1, with D unresolved. The CDR3 sequence is 13 residues long. The germline V gene encodes CDR1 SGHAT and CDR2 FQNNGV. The V end was cut by 8 bases, the J end by 3 bases, with 13 bases between. The CDR3 spells CASLRTGDTEAFF. The DNA for the CDR3 is TGTGCCAGCCTTCGGACCGGGGACACTGAAGCTTTCTTT.

The V and J genes are TRBV2 and TRBJ1-5; weak D call: TRBD1 (6 bases). The V and J ends lost 7 bases and 4 bases respectively, with 11 bases between them. CDR1 SNHLY and CDR2 FYNNEI come from the germline V gene. This CDR3 comprises 13 residues. The CDR3 loop reads CASNLGGNQPQHF. DNA of the CDR3: TGTGCCAGCAATTTAGGGGGAAATCAGCCCCAGCATTTT.

The rearrangement joins TRBV10-3 to TRBJ1-6; D unclear. The V and J ends lost 5 bases and 9 bases respectively, with 11 bases between them. The CDR3 extends over 13 amino acids. Germline CDR1 ENHRY, CDR2 SYGVKD. CDR3 DNA: TGTGCCATCAGTCCAGGAAGTTCTTCACCCCTCCACTTT. Protein product: CAISPGSSSPLHF.

This chain connects TRBV11-3 to TRBJ2-1; 9 bases line up with TRBD1. CDR1 and CDR2 from the germline V gene are SGHNT and YENEEA. The CDR3 runs 17 residues. With 5 bases clipped from V and 3 bases from J, the junction kept 11 bases outside the gene matches. The CDR3 loop is CASSRVPGTGFYNEQFF. CDR3 nucleotide sequence: TGTGCCAGCAGCCGAGTCCCGGGGACAGGGTTCTACAATGAGCAGTTCTTC.

J is TRBJ2-3 and V is TRBV4-1; TRBD2 agrees at 8 bases. V shed 0 bases and J 8 bases; nucleotides not matched to a gene: 13. There are 17 residues in the CDR3. In germline, CDR1 is MGHRA, CDR2 YSYEKL. The CDR3 DNA reads as TGCGCCAGCAGCCAAGAAGGAGCTAGCGGGCGATGGGGTACGCAGTATTTT. This sequence encodes CASSQEGASGRWGTQYF.

The V gene is TRBV6-5, the J gene TRBJ1-1; D is ambiguous. Germline V gene data show CDR1 as MNHEY and CDR2 as SVGAGI. The CDR3 is 14 amino acids. V lost 5 bases and J 4 bases, leaving 14 bases between the germline ends. CDR3 coding DNA: TGTGCCAGCAGTCACCGGGGAATCGGCACTGAAGCTTTCTTT. Translated: CASSHRGIGTEAFF.

J is TRBJ2-7 and V is TRBV7-9, with 7 bases lining up with TRBD2. CDR3 length: 13 amino acids. The ends lost 5 bases at V and 3 bases at J; junction bases unmatched: 4. CDR1 is SEHNR, CDR2 FQNEAQ, per germline (reference sequence). The CDR3 DNA reads TGTGCCAGCAGCCCACTAGCGAACTACGAGCAGTACGTC. It encodes CASSPLANYEQYV.